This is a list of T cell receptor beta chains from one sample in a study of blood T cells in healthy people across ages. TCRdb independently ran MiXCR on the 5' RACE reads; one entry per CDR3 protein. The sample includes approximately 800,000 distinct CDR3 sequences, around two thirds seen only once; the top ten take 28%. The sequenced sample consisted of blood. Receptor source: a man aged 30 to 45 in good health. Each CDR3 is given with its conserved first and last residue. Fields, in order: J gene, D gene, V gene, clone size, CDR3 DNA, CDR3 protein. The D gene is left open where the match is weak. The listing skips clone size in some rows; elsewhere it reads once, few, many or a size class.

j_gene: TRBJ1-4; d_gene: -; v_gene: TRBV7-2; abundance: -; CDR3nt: TGTGCCAGCAGCTTGGGTCAGAGTAATGAGGAACTGTTTTTT; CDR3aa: CASSLGQSNEELFF
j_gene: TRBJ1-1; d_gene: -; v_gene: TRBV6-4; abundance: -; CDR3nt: TGTGCCAGCACTAAAGAAGCTTTCTTT; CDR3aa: CASTKEAFF
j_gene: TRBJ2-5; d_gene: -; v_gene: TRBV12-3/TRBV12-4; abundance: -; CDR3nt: TGTGCCAGCAGTTTATATGGGGGCCAAGAGACCCAGTACTTC; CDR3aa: CASSLYGGQETQYF
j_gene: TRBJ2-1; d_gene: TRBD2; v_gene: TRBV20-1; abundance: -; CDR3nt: TGCAGTGCTAGAGATCTGTCGACTAGCGGGGGACATAATGAGCAGTTCTTC; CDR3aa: CSARDLSTSGGHNEQFF
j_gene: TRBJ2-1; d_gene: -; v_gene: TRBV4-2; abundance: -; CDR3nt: TGTGCCAGCAGCCAAGATACTAGGGGGTATGAGCAGTTCTTC; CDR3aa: CASSQDTRGYEQFF
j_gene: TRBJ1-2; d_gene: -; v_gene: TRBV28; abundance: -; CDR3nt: TGTGCCAGCAGGCCGTTCGGGTCTGGCCCTTATGGCTACACCTTC; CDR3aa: CASRPFGSGPYGYTF
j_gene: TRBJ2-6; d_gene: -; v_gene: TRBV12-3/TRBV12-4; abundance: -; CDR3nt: TGTGCCAGCGGTAAAGATTCCTCTGGGGCCAACGTCCTGACTTTC; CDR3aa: CASGKDSSGANVLTF
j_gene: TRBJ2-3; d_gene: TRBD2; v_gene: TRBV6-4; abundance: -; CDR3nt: TGTGCCAGCAGTGACCGAGCGGGGCAAGATACGCAGTATTTT; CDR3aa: CASSDRAGQDTQYF
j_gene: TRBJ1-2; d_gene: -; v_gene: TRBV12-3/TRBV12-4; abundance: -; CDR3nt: TGTGCCAGCAGTTCCCACGGGTATGGCTACACCTTC; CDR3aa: CASSSHGYGYTF
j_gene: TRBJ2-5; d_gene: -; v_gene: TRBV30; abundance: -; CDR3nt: TGTGCCTGGAGTTGGGGCGGATTGGGGACCCAGTACTTC; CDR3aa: CAWSWGGLGTQYF
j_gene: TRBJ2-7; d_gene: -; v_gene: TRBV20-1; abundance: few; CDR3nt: TGCAGTGCTAAAGTGGGTTACGAGCAGTACTTC; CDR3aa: CSAKVGYEQYF
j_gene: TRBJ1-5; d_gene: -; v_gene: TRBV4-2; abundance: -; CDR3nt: TGTGCCAGCAGCCAAGAAGGACAGACCAATCAGCCCCAGCATTTT; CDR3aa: CASSQEGQTNQPQHF
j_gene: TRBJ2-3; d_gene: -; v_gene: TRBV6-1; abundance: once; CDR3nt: TGTGCCAGCAGGCCCCGGGGCATGACAGATACGCAGTATTTT; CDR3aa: CASRPRGMTDTQYF
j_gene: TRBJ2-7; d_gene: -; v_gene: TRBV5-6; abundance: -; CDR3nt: TGTGCCAGCAGTCTTGTCGGTCGGGCAAACTCCTACGAGCAGTACTTC; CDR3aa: CASSLVGRANSYEQYF
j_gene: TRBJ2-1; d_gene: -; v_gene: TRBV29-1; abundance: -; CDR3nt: TGCAGCGTTGAGCCAGTTACAGAGACCCAGTTCTTC; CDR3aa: CSVEPVTETQFF
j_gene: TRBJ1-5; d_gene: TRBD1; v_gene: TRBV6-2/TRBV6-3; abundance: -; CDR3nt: TGTGCCAGCAGGCCTACAGGGGGGAGCAATCAGCCCCAGCATTTT; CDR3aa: CASRPTGGSNQPQHF
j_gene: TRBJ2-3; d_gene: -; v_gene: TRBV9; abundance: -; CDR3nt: TGTGCCAGCAGCGTAGCCAGGGGCACAGATACGCAGTATTTT; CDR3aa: CASSVARGTDTQYF
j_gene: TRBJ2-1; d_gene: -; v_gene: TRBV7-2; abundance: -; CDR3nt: TGTGCCAGCAGCGACAGGCAATACGAGCAGTTCTTC; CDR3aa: CASSDRQYEQFF
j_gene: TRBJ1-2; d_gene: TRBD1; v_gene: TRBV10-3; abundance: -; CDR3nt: TGTGCCATCAGTGAACTGGCAGGGGGCCCTCCCTACACCTTC; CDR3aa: CAISELAGGPPYTF